What follows are 8 T cell receptor beta chains derived from one specimen sequenced in a study of shared clonotypes between healthy human individuals. Using immunoSEQ multiplex PCR, the repertoire was profiled, and TCRdb retains in-frame clones only, with some absent. This table holds about 530,000 clones, 75% to 80% found once. The material sequenced was PBMCs. The receptor source for this set is a woman between 40 and 55 years old in good health. Some clones in this sample may be carry-over from other donors' samples.

This clone was seen once. The V call is TRBV19, the J call TRBJ2-4; D gene unclear. The CDR3 has 16 amino acids. V was cut by 6 bases and J by 0 bases, with 15 bases left in between. The germline gives CDR1 LNHDA, CDR2 SQIVND (reference sequence). CDR3 sequence (DNA): TGTGCCAGTAGCAACCTCGCCGTACTAGCCAAAAACATTCAGTACTTC. Translation gives CASSNLAVLAKNIQYF. The variable domain in full, completed from reference TRBV19 and TRBJ2-4, reads DGGITQSPKYLFRKEGQNVTLSCEQNLNHDAMYWYRQDPGQGLRLIYYSQIVNDFQKGDIAEGYSVSREKKESFPLTVTSAQKNPTAFYLCASSNLAVLAKNIQYFGAGTRLSVL.

The V and J genes are TRBV4-2 and TRBJ1-1; D not certain. This CDR3 is built from 14 residues. CDR1 is LGHNA, CDR2 YNFKEQ, per germline. Trimming removed 0 bases at V and 8 bases at J, with 13 bases between. The CDR3 reads CASSQDSSGREAFF. The CDR3 DNA follows: TGTGCCAGCAGCCAAGATAGTTCGGGCAGAGAAGCTTTCTTT.

The CDR3 loop is CASSFGSSGKSPYEQYF. The CDR3 nucleotides read TGTGCCAGCAGCTTCGGGAGTAGCGGGAAGTCCCCCTACGAGCAGTACTTC. The chain employs TRBV9 and TRBJ2-7; TRBD2 matches 8 bases. From germline, CDR1 is SGDLS and CDR2 YYNGEE. Trimming removed 4 bases from V and 2 bases from J; junction bases left unmatched: 14. The CDR3 extends over 17 amino acids. Full variable domain (remainder filled in from reference TRBV9 and TRBJ2-7): DSGVTQTPKHLITATGQRVTLRCSPRSGDLSVYWYQQSLDQGLQFLIQYYNGEERAKGNILERFSAQQFPDLHSELNLSSLELGDSALYFCASSFGSSGKSPYEQYFGPGTRLTVT.

With regard to this clone: Other nucleotide sequences in the sample specify the same CDR3. The chain joins TRBV19 to TRBJ1-5; unclear D gene. Germline CDR1 is LNHDA and CDR2 is SQIVND (reference sequence). This CDR3 has 13 residues. V was shortened by 2 bases and J by 4 bases, with 6 bases between the two germline ends. The CDR3 loop reads CASSISPNQPQHF. Here the CDR3 DNA reads TGTGCCAGTAGTATATCTCCAAATCAGCCCCAGCATTTT. Full variable domain (missing parts from reference TRBV19 and TRBJ1-5): DGGITQSPKYLFRKEGQNVTLSCEQNLNHDAMYWYRQDPGQGLRLIYYSQIVNDFQKGDIAEGYSVSREKKESFPLTVTSAQKNPTAFYLCASSISPNQPQHFGDGTRLSIL.

The chain joins TRBV6-1 to TRBJ1-1; 9 bases fit TRBD1. This CDR3 contains 13 residues. Trimming cost V 10 bases and J 4 bases; bases outside gene matches: 7. Germline V gene sequence: CDR1 MNHNS, CDR2 SASEGT. CDR3 nucleotides: TGTGCCAACGCTCTGGACAGGGGCACTGAAGCTTTCTTT. Translation: CANALDRGTEAFF.

The chain has TRBV7-3 and TRBJ2-1; 14 nucleotides line up with TRBD2. The CDR3 consists of 15 residues. Germline V gene lookup returns CDR1 SGHTA and CDR2 FQGTGA. After removal of 5 bases from V and 7 bases from J, the junction contained 4 bases not matched to a gene. The CDR3 nucleotides are TGTGCCAGCAGCGGAGGGACTAGCGGGAGTAATGAGCAGTTCTTC. The encoded protein is CASSGGTSGSNEQFF.

This chain uses TRBV29-1 with TRBJ1-2; 7 bases match TRBD1. Germline trimming cut 5 bases from V and 4 bases from J; bases unmatched to any gene: 4. CDR3 length: 12 residues. Looked up from germline, CDR1 is SQVTM and CDR2 is ANQGSEA. The CDR3 loop is CSVNRGAYGYTF. The CDR3 coding sequence is TGCAGCGTTAACAGGGGCGCCTATGGCTACACCTTC.

With regard to this clone: This is likely an artifact of a read error, given a far larger clone one base away. Additional DNA sequences in this sample encode the identical CDR3. The chain joins TRBV6-5 to TRBJ1-1, with 7 bases aligning to TRBD1. The CDR3 spans 12 residues. From germline, CDR1 is MNHEY and CDR2 SVGAGI. In DNA, the CDR3 is TGTGCCAGCAGGCAAGGGGGCACTGAAGCCTTCTTT. Translated: CASRQGGTEAFF.